Each of the 2 T cell receptor beta chains below was sequenced from the same sample in a study of OX40 agonist ivuxolimab in advanced cancers. Sequenced by immunoSEQ multiplex PCR; TCRdb stores in-frame clones only, minus some. The sample holds fewer than 90,000 clones, roughly 87% seen once. The sequencing used CD4+ or CD8+ T cells sorted from blood, collected in a trial of the OX40 agonist ivuxolimab. Receptors originate from an adult with an advanced solid tumor such as melanoma, head and neck, liver or kidney cancer.

This clone has just one count. J is TRBJ2-2 and V is TRBV5-4; D not resolved. This CDR3 is built from 15 residues. The V and J ends lost 0 bases and 1 base respectively, with 7 bases between them. From germline, CDR1 is SGHNT and CDR2 YYREEE (reference sequence). CDR3 residues: CASSLEYGNTGELFF. In nucleotides, the CDR3 is TGTGCCAGCAGCTTGGAGTATGGGAACACCGGGGAGCTGTTTTTT.

The gene calls are TRBV18 and TRBJ2-6, with D hard to call. The germline CDR1 and CDR2 sequences are KGHSH and LQKENI. Trimming removed 3 bases at V and 0 bases at J, with 9 bases between. This CDR3 is 16 amino acids long. DNA of the CDR3: TGTGCCAGCTCACCTGAACTGGACTCTGGGGCCAACGTCCTGACTTTC. Amino acid sequence: CASSPELDSGANVLTF.